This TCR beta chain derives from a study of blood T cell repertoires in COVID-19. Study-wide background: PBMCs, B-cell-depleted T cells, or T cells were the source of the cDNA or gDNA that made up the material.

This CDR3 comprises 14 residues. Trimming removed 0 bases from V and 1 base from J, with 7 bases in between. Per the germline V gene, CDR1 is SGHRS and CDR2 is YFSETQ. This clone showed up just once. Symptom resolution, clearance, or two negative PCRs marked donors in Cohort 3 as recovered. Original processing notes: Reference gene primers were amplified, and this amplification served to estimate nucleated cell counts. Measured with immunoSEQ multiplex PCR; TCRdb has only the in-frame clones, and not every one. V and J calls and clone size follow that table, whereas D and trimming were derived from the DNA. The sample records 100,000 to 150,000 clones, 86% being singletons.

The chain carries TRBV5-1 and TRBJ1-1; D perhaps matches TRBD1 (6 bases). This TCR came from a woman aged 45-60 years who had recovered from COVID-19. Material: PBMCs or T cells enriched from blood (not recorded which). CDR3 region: CASSLAGQNTEAFF. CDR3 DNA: TGCGCCAGCAGCTTGGCGGGACAGAACACTGAAGCTTTCTTT.